The rows below give T cell receptor beta chains drawn from one sample of a study of human T cells and chemical hapten exposure. From the RACE reads, TCRdb called clonotypes with MiXCR, one entry per CDR3 protein. Of 95,000 to 150,000 distinct CDR3 sequences listed, approximately 10% were seen once; the top ten hold under 2.5%. The material sequenced was whole blood, taken in connection with sensitization to the hapten diphenylcyclopropenone (DPC). These receptor sequences come from a woman aged 45-65 years with alopecia areata. Some clones in this sample may be carry-over from other donors' samples. CDR3s include the opening cysteine and the closing phenylalanine or tryptophan. Size is stated for part of the rows, as once, few or many counts, or as a class when the clone is expanded.

v_gene	abundance	j_gene	CDR3aa
TRBV9	NA	TRBJ2-7	CASSLDRVEQYF
TRBV5-1	NA	TRBJ1-1	CASSLTDTTWNTEAFF
TRBV3-1	many	TRBJ2-3	CASSPLAGGTDTQYF
TRBV29-1	NA	TRBJ1-1	CSGAQGPTEAFF
TRBV24-1	many	TRBJ2-3	CATSDVFDTQYF
TRBV27	few	TRBJ1-6	CASSREPRVSLHF
TRBV20-1	NA	TRBJ1-5	CSARPRRASNQPQHF
TRBV4-1	NA	TRBJ2-7	CASSQVGLPEQYF
TRBV28	NA	TRBJ2-3	CASSLDVAGGADTQYF
TRBV12-5	NA	TRBJ1-1	CASHRGIEAFF
TRBV28	NA	TRBJ2-3	CASSYPLTVQPTDTQYF
TRBV20-1	few	TRBJ1-5	CSARDRGFNQPQHF
TRBV27	few	TRBJ2-1	CASRDRGNEQFF
TRBV10-3	NA	TRBJ1-1	CAISESQDNTEAFF
TRBV7-8	NA	TRBJ1-5	CASRRGGMAQPQHF
TRBV12-3/TRBV12-4	NA	TRBJ1-1	CASSFSGRNTEAFF
TRBV20-1	few	TRBJ2-4	CSARYWKKNIQYF
TRBV12-3/TRBV12-4	NA	TRBJ1-2	CASSPGTFDGYTF
TRBV7-9	NA	TRBJ1-5	CASSSERQPQHF
TRBV7-3	few	TRBJ1-5	CASSGGANQPQHF
TRBV7-8	few	TRBJ1-4	CASTPGEGAARRHEKLFF
TRBV9	few	TRBJ1-1	CASSVGLFPAFF
TRBV9	NA	TRBJ1-6	CASSVRHNSPLHF
TRBV6-6	NA	TRBJ1-1	CASSLRGRAFF
TRBV12-3/TRBV12-4	NA	TRBJ2-3	CASSLWTSGTSTDTQYF
TRBV10-2	many	TRBJ2-4	CASSGWGQDRGNIQYF
TRBV6-2/TRBV6-3	NA	TRBJ1-2	CASSQLDGYTF
TRBV12-3/TRBV12-4	few	TRBJ1-1	CASSLDWDSEAFF
TRBV10-3	NA	TRBJ2-1	CAIRRDSNEQFF
TRBV6-2/TRBV6-3	NA	TRBJ1-6	CASSYGGRNSPLHF
TRBV5-1	few	TRBJ2-5	CASSWDRTGYQETQYF
TRBV6-6	few	TRBJ2-3	CASSYGTSGALDTQYF
TRBV3-1	few	TRBJ2-1	CASSPMGGYQYNEQFF